These T cell receptor beta chains were read from a single sample in a study of blood T cell repertoires in COVID-19. Method: immunoSEQ multiplex PCR; TCRdb's copy keeps in-frame clones and lacks some. Found here are approximately 100,000 clones, approximately 84% of them singletons; the top ten hold around 12%. Input material: peripheral blood. The receptor set was obtained from a human donor in a cohort sampled during active COVID-19. Each CDR3 is given with its conserved first and last residue. The D gene is left open where the match is weak. Clone size is shown for a subset of rows, as once, few, many or a class of expanded clone.

TRBJ1-3	NA	TRBV27	TRBD1	TGTGCCAGCAGAAATACAGGGGCGGCTGGAAACACCATATATTTT	CASRNTGAAGNTIYF
TRBJ2-7	NA	TRBV18	TRBD1	TGTGCCAGCTCATGGGGACAGCCGGCCTACGAGCAGTACTTC	CASSWGQPAYEQYF
TRBJ1-1	NA	TRBV27	NA	TGTGCCAGAGGGTACCCTAGACAGACGAACACTGAAGCTTTCTTT	CARGYPRQTNTEAFF
TRBJ2-2	once	TRBV3-1/TRBV3-2	TRBD2	TGTGCCAGCAGCCCCTGGACTAGCGGGGCAACCGGGGAGCTGTTTTTT	CASSPWTSGATGELFF
TRBJ1-2	NA	TRBV9	NA	TGTGCCAGCAGCGTAGTCCCCGCAGGCTTTGGCTACACCTTC	CASSVVPAGFGYTF
TRBJ1-6	NA	TRBV6-2/TRBV6-3	NA	TGTGCCAGCAGTTACCTAGCTTCACCCCTCCACTTT	CASSYLASPLHF
TRBJ2-5	NA	TRBV5-4	TRBD1	TGTGCCAGCAGCACAGCTCGGGACAGGTCCCAAGAGACCCAGTACTTC	CASSTARDRSQETQYF
TRBJ1-2	NA	TRBV11-3	TRBD1	TGTGCCAGCAGCGGACGGACAGGGCACTATGGCTACACCTTC	CASSGRTGHYGYTF
TRBJ2-5	NA	TRBV25-1	TRBD1	TGTGCCAGCAGTGATTCCGGGACAGGGGGTCGCGAGACCCAGTACTTC	CASSDSGTGGRETQYF
TRBJ1-2	NA	TRBV6-1	NA	TGTGCCAGCAGTGAAGCGCTGGTGGCTGGCTACACCTTC	CASSEALVAGYTF
TRBJ1-5	NA	TRBV5-8	NA	TGTGCCAGCACCTTGGGGGCGAGAACCCATAGCAATCAGCCCCAGCATTTT	CASTLGARTHSNQPQHF
TRBJ1-2	NA	TRBV3-1/TRBV3-2	NA	TGTGCCAGCAGCCTACGGCCTCCGGAGATCGCGTCCCTTTATGGCTACACCTTC	CASSLRPPEIASLYGYTF